Presented here are 15 T cell receptor beta chains from one specimen sequenced in a study of T-cell reconstitution after alpha-beta-depleted transplantation in children. A library of TCRbeta sequences, prepared with unique molecular identifiers, was generated. TCRdb passed the PCR reads through MiXCR, listing each CDR3 protein once. The table includes some 220,000 distinct CDR3 sequences, about a tenth detected once. Here the sequenced sample was PBMCs, taken before TCRalphabeta/CD19-depleted stem cell transplant. These receptors were taken from a child under two years old with acute myeloid leukemia, due to receive a stem cell transplant.

This clonotype came up many times. This chain uses TRBV29-1 with TRBJ2-1, with 8 bases identical to TRBD1. J was trimmed by 4 bases and V by 5 bases; bases with no gene match: 4. CDR1 is SQVTM, CDR2 ANQGSEA, per germline. This CDR3 has 13 amino acids. CDR3 coding DNA: TGCAGCGTTCTGGACAGGGAATACAATGAGCAGTTCTTC. It encodes CSVLDREYNEQFF.

This clonotype has more than one count but fewer than ten. The chain has TRBV12-3 or TRBV12-4 and TRBJ1-2; D not resolved. CDR3 length: 16 residues. V was clipped by 5 bases and J by 2 bases, with 18 bases between them. The CDR3 region is CASSPPRTVGNYGYTF. In DNA, the CDR3 is TGTGCCAGCAGTCCCCCCCGGACGGTGGGGAACTATGGCTACACCTTC.

There are many counts of this clonotype. CDR3 sequence reads: CASSFDRGGNIQYF. In DNA, the CDR3 is TGCGCCAGCAGCTTCGACAGGGGCGGGAACATTCAGTACTTC. The chain combines TRBV5-1 with TRBJ2-4; 8 nucleotides agree with TRBD1. V was pared by 2 bases and J by 7 bases, with 5 bases of the junction left unmatched. This CDR3 has 14 residues. The V gene's germline CDR1 is SGHRS and CDR2 YFSETQ.

In its sample, this clonotype was seen many times. The chain uses TRBV6-5 and TRBJ1-5, with TRBD1 as a possible D gene (6 bases). The CDR3 has 15 residues. Germline CDR1 MNHEY, CDR2 SVGAGI. V was trimmed by 2 bases and J by 3 bases, leaving 11 bases between them. CDR3 bases: TGTGCCAGCAGTTACGGGGACAACTACAATCAGCCCCAGCATTTT. This codes for CASSYGDNYNQPQHF.

This clonotype was counted at least ten times. The chain carries TRBV5-5 and TRBJ1-2; D may be TRBD1 (5 bases). Germline V gene data show CDR1 as SGHKS and CDR2 as YYEKEE (reference sequence). The V gene lost 4 bases and the J gene lost 2 bases, with 9 bases spanning the gap. The CDR3 has 13 residues. CDR3 nucleotide sequence: TGTGCCAGCAGCCGACGGGGGAACTATGGCTACACCTTC. Translated: CASSRRGNYGYTF.

In this sample, this clonotype turned up many times. This rearrangement joins TRBV18 to TRBJ1-1; 8 positions agree with TRBD1. This CDR3 contains 15 residues. Trimming took 6 bases from V and 5 from J; bases not matched to a gene: 11. The germline V gene encodes CDR1 KGHSH and CDR2 LQKENI. The CDR3 DNA reads TGTGCCAGCTCCCTCGACAGGGGCAGAGAGACTGAAGCTTTCTTT. Translation: CASSLDRGRETEAFF.

This clonotype was observed a few times. This chain's CDR3 is CAWSNGYGYTF. CDR3 sequence (DNA): TGTGCCTGGAGTAACGGCTATGGCTACACCTTC. The chain couples TRBV30 to TRBJ1-2, with no clear D. Per germline, CDR1 GTSNPN and CDR2 SVGIG (reference sequence). This CDR3 is 11 amino acids long. The ends were cut back, 2 bases at V and 4 bases at J, with 5 bases in the middle.

This clonotype was detected many times. CDR3 coding DNA: TGTGCCTGGAGACTACAGGGGGGGGATGGCTACACCTTC. This gives the protein CAWRLQGGDGYTF. The rearrangement uses TRBV30 and TRBJ1-2, with 8 bases that match TRBD1. V lost 3 bases, J lost 6 bases, and 6 bases stayed unmatched. Per germline, CDR1 GTSNPN and CDR2 SVGIG (reference sequence). The CDR3 extends over 13 amino acids.

This clonotype has ten or more counts. The V and J genes are TRBV12-3 or TRBV12-4 and TRBJ2-5, with D perhaps given as TRBD1 or TRBD2 (6 bases each). CDR3 length equals 15 residues. Trimming left V 6 bases short and J 10 bases short, with 24 bases between. CDR3 region: CASSLDNYNREDQYF. The CDR3 region has the DNA TGTGCCAGCAGCCTAGACAACTACAACAGGGAGGACCAGTACTTC.

About this clonotype: The junction departs from germline at one end; a sequencing error may be responsible. V and J are TRBV12-3 or TRBV12-4 and TRBJ1-5; no reliable D call. This CDR3 region has 13 residues. CDR3 DNA: TGTGCCAGCAACTCGGCTAGCTATCAGCCCCAGCATTTT. Amino acid sequence: CASNSASYQPQHF.

In DNA, the CDR3 is TGTGCCAGCAGCCTGAAGGAGGAGCAGTACTTC. Translation: CASSLKEEQYF. This rearrangement joins TRBV13 to TRBJ2-7; no definite D call. Per the germline V gene, CDR1 is PRHDT and CDR2 is FYEKMQ (reference sequence). CDR3 length: 11 residues. V was shortened by 5 bases and J by 7 bases, with 9 bases between the two germline ends.

This clonotype was found many times. The chain is built from TRBV20-1 and TRBJ2-1; 8 bases line up with TRBD2. CDR1 is DFQATT, CDR2 SNEGSKA, per germline (reference sequence). The ends lost 4 bases at V and 8 bases at J; junction bases unmatched: 10. The CDR3 contains 14 residues. CDR3 residues: CSAIGLAPTDEQFF. The CDR3 DNA reads TGCAGTGCTATCGGACTAGCCCCCACCGATGAGCAGTTCTTC.

This clonotype was seen at least ten times. CDR3 coding DNA: TGTGCCAGTAGTATAGCCGCGACAGATACGCAGTATTTT. Amino acid sequence: CASSIAATDTQYF. The chain uses TRBV19 and TRBJ2-3; D unresolved. The CDR3 sequence is 13 residues long. In germline, CDR1 is LNHDA, CDR2 SQIVND (reference sequence). V lost 1 base to trimming and J lost 3 bases, with 5 bases between them.

J is TRBJ2-3 and V is TRBV2; TRBD1 is a possible D gene (7 bases). Germline V CDR1 and CDR2: SNHLY, FYNNEI. CDR3 size: 14 residues. Trimming removed 10 bases at V and 3 bases at J, with 17 bases between. This chain's CDR3 is CATPGGPETDTQYF. The DNA for the CDR3 is TGTGCCACCCCAGGGGGGCCGGAGACAGATACGCAGTATTTT.

This clonotype came up many times. The chain couples TRBV5-1 to TRBJ2-1, with TRBD1 identical over 8 bases. This CDR3 has 17 residues. J gave up 7 bases and V 2 bases, and 14 bases lay outside the gene matches. Germline CDR1 is SGHRS and CDR2 is YFSETQ. CDR3 in DNA: TGCGCCAGCAGCTTATTCATCAGGGGGCAATTGTGGAATGAGCAGTTCTTC. It codes for CASSLFIRGQLWNEQFF.